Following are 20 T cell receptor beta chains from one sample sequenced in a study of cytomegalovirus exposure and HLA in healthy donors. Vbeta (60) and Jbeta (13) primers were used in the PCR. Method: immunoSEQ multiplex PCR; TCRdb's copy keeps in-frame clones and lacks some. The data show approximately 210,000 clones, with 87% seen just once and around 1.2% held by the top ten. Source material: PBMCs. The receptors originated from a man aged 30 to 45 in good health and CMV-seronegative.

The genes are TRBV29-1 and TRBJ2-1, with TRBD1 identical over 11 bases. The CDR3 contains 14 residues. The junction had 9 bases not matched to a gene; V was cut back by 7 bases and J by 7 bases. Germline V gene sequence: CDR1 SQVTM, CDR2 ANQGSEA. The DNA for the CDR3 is TGCAGCGGGATAGGGACAGGGGGTTTGAATGAGCAGTTCTTC. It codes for CSGIGTGGLNEQFF.

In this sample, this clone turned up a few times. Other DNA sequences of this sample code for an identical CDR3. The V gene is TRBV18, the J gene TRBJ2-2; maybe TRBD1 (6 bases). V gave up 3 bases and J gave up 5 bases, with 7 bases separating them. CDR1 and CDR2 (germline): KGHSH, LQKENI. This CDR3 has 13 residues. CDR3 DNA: TGTGCCAGCTCACCTAGGGGGACCGGGGAGCTGTTTTTT. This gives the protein CASSPRGTGELFF.

CDR3 loop: CASSRGDSYNSPLHF. CDR3 coding DNA: TGTGCCAGCAGCCGAGGGGACAGCTATAATTCACCCCTCCACTTT. The chain combines TRBV5-4 with TRBJ1-6; 7 bases fit TRBD1. J was trimmed by 3 bases and V by 4 bases; bases with no gene match: 4. The CDR3 runs 15 residues. CDR1 is SGHNT and CDR2 is YYREEE in the germline V gene (reference sequence).

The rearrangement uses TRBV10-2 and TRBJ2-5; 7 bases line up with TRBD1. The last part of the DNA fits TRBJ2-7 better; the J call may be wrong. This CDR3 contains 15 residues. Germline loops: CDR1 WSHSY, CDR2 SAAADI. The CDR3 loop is CASSERQGRPYEQYF. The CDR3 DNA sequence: TGCGCCAGCAGCGAACGACAGGGTAGACCCTACGAGCAGTACTTC.

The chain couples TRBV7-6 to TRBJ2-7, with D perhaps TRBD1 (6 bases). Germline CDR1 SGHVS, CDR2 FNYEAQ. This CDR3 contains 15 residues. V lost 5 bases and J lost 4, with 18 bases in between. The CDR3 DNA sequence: TGTGCCAGCAGCCCCAGGGGTTCAAGAGGGTACGAGCAGTACTTC. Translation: CASSPRGSRGYEQYF.

CDR3 nucleotide sequence: TGTGCCAGCAGTTTAGGACAGGGCCTATACGAGCAGTACTTC. This encodes CASSLGQGLYEQYF. The chain uses TRBV27 and TRBJ2-7, with 8 bases lining up with TRBD1. Per the germline V gene, CDR1 is MNHEY and CDR2 is SMNVEV (reference sequence). The CDR3 runs 14 residues. Trimming cost V 2 bases and J 4 bases; bases outside gene matches: 4.

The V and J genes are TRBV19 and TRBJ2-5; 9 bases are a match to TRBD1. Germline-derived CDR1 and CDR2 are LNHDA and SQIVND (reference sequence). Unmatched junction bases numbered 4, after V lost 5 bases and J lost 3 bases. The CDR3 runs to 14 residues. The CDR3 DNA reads TGTGCCAGTAGTCGGACAGGGGAAAAAGAGACCCAGTACTTC. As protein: CASSRTGEKETQYF.

Here the CDR3 DNA reads TGTGCCAGCTCTTTAGACAGGGCCAATCAGCCCCAGCATTTT. Translated: CASSLDRANQPQHF. The chain combines TRBV18 with TRBJ1-5; TRBD1 aligns across 7 bases. CDR1 and CDR2 from the germline V gene are KGHSH and LQKENI. Germline trimming cut 6 bases from V and 3 bases from J; bases unmatched to any gene: 5. CDR3 length: 14 amino acids.

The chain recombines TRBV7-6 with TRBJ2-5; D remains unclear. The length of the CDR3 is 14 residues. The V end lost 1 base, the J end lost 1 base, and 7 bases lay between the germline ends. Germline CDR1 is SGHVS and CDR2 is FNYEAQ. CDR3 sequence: CASSLVAVQETQYF. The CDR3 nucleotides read TGTGCCAGCAGCTTAGTTGCAGTCCAAGAGACCCAGTACTTC.

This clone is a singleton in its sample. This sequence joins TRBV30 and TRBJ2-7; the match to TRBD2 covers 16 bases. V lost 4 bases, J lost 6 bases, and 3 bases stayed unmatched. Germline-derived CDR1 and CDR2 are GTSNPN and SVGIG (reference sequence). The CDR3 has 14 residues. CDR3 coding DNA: TGTGCCTGGACGGGACTAGCGGGAGGGCCCGAGCAGTACTTC. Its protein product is CAWTGLAGGPEQYF.

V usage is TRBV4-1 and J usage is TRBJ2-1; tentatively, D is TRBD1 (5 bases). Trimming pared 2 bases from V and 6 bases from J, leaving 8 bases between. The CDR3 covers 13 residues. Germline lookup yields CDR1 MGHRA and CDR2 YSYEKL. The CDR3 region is CASSQSRVNEQFF. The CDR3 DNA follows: TGCGCCAGCAGCCAAAGCAGGGTCAATGAGCAGTTCTTC.

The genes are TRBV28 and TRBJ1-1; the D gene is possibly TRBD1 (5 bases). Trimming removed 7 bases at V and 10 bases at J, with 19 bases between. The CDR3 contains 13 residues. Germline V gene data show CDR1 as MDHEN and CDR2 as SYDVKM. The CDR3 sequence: CASIGGDRALAFF. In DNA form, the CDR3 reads TGTGCCAGCATCGGGGGGGACCGTGCTTTAGCTTTCTTT.

Here the CDR3 reads CASSPQQGQGDQPQHF. CDR3 DNA: TGTGCCAGCAGCCCTCAGCAGGGACAGGGAGATCAGCCCCAGCATTTT. The rearrangement links TRBV5-6 to TRBJ1-5, with 9 bases matching TRBD1. The ends lost 4 bases at V and 5 bases at J; junction bases unmatched: 10. Germline V gives CDR1 SGHDT, CDR2 YYEEEE. The CDR3 consists of 16 residues.

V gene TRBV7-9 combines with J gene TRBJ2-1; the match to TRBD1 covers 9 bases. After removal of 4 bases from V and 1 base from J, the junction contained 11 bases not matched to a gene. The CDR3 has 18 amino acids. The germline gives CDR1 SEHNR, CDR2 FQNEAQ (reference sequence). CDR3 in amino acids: CASSSLGQGPESYNEQFF. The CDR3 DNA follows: TGTGCCAGCAGCTCGCTGGGACAGGGCCCCGAATCCTACAATGAGCAGTTCTTC.

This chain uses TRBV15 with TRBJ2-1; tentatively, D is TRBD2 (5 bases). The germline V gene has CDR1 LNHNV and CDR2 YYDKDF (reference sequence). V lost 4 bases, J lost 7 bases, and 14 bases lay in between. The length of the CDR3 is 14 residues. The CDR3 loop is CATSKRTTGNEQFF. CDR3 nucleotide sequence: TGTGCCACCAGCAAAAGAACCACGGGGAATGAGCAGTTCTTC.

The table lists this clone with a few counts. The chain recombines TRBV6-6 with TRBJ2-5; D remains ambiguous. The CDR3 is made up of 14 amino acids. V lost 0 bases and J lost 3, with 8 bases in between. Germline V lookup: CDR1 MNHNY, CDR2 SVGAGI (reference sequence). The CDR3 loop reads CASSYSRVEETQYF. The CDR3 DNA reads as TGTGCCAGCAGTTACTCGCGTGTTGAAGAGACCCAGTACTTC.

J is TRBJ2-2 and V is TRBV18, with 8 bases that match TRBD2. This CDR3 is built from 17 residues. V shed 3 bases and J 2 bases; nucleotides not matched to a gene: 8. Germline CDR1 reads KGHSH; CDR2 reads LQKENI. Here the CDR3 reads CASSPISSGPNTGELFF. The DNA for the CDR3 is TGTGCCAGCTCACCGATCTCTAGCGGGCCAAACACCGGGGAGCTGTTTTTT.

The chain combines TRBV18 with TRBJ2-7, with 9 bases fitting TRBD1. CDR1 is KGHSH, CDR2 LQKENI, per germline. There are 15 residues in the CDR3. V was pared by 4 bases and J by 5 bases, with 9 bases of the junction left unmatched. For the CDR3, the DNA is TGTGCCAGCTCACACCGTCGGGACAGGGACAACGAGCAGTACTTC. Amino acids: CASSHRRDRDNEQYF.

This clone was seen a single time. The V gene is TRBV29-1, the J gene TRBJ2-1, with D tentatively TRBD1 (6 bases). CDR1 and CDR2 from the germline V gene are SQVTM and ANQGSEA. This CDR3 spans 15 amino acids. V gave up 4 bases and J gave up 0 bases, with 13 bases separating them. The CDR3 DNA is TGCAGCGTTGTGACAGGCCTCCTCTCCTACAATGAGCAGTTCTTC. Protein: CSVVTGLLSYNEQFF.

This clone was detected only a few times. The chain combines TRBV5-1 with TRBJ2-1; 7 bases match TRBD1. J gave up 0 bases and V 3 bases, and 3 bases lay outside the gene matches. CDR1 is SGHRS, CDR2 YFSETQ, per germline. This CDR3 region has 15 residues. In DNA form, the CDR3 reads TGCGCCAGCAGCTACGGACAGGTCTCCTACAATGAGCAGTTCTTC. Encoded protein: CASSYGQVSYNEQFF. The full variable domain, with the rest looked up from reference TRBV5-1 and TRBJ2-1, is KAGVTQTPRYLIKTRGQQVTLSCSPISGHRSVSWYQQTPGQGLQFLFEYFSETQRNKGNFPGRFSGRQFSNSRSEMNVSTLELGDSALYLCASSYGQVSYNEQFFGPGTRLTVL.